This T cell receptor beta chain was identified during a study of blood T cell repertoires in COVID-19 (dated by TCRdb to between 2020 and 2021). Background on the whole study: Collaborator samples came from the United States, Italy and Spain and covered acute and convalescent phases of COVID-19. The samples were drawn from the first 160 participants of the ongoing ImmuneRACE study and from more than 1,000 subjects provided by 6 global collaborators. The repertoires were released in a freely available public database intended as a resource for research on the immune response to SARS-CoV-2. Where available, HLA class I and class II types were obtained from metadata supplied by the sample provider rather than from assay-based typing. The material from the prospective study consisted of cDNA or gDNA derived from T cells, B-cell-depleted T cells, or PBMCs. A de-identified subject ID, COVID-19 status, age in years and sex were almost always included in the sample metadata. Deeply sampled blood TCRbeta repertoires from subjects exposed to, actively infected with, or recovered from COVID-19 were included in the dataset.

The immunoSEQ Assay, a bias-controlled multiplex PCR, was used to amplify TCRbeta CDR3 regions from genomic DNA. The paper's data handling went like this. Within the assay, amplification of reference gene primers was used to estimate how many nucleated cells each sample contained. Sequence reads were collapsed and filtered to measure the absolute abundance of every unique TCRbeta CDR3 rearrangement. For each sample, productive Simpson clonality was calculated as the square root of Simpson's diversity index over productive rearrangements. TCRdb provides this immuneACCESS table in a form limited to in-frame rearrangements. Some clones are lacking; in checked studies, under half of them reflect an unresolved V gene, and why the rest are absent is not known. That table furnishes V, J and clone size, whereas the DNA furnished D and trimming. The sample table lists 350,000 to 450,000 clones, roughly 85% of them with a count of one. The top ten clonotypes cover 3% to 4% of the sample.

Concerning this clone: There is no known antigen for this receptor. The sample holds no much larger clone one base away, and base qualities are not on file.

Study-level results and caveats: The amount of clinical and demographic metadata varied by source and participant and was provided uncurated.

The collaborating institutions used their own protocols to collect whole blood in K2EDTA tubes. For TCRbeta analysis, collaborator samples were shipped as frozen whole blood, as isolated PBMCs, or as DNA extracted from either sample type. CDR1 and CDR2 are read off the germline V gene as SGHRS and YFSETQ. Inclusive of the bounding cysteine and phenylalanine, the CDR3 is 15 residues long. CDR3 DNA is the only sequence kept; it has 45 bases, read in frame from the first base. V loses 2 bases of germline sequence and J loses 1 base, and the interval between the two ends is 13 bases. The sequence was obtained from a woman aged 18-29 years with acute or convalescent COVID-19. This sequence uses TRBV5-1 and TRBJ2-7, with TRBD2 as a weak D call on 6 bases. Sample: peripheral blood. The DNA is as follows: TGCGCCAGCAGCTTTTCGCCTAGCGAGTCCTACGAGCAGTACTTC. The resulting protein is CASSFSPSESYEQYF.